This is a list of T cell receptor beta chains from one sample in a study of blood T cell repertoires in COVID-19. The assay was immunoSEQ multiplex PCR, and TCRdb's table has in-frame clones only and misses some. The data show around 270,000 clones, with about 88% seen just once and approximately 3.7% held by the top ten. Sequenced input: peripheral blood. These receptors originate from a man in his sixties who had recovered from COVID-19. The CDR3 runs from the conserved cysteine through the conserved F or W. A D gene is named only where the DNA matches it firmly. Size is omitted from some rows. Given values are once, few, many or a class for expanded clones.

J gene,clone size,D gene,V gene,CDR3 DNA,CDR3 protein
TRBJ2-7,NA,TRBD2,TRBV7-2,TGTGCCAGCAGCTCGGGACTAGCGGGGGTAAGGAACGAGCAGTACTTC,CASSSGLAGVRNEQYF
TRBJ1-2,once,NA,TRBV29-1,TGCAGCGTTGAGAACTTATGGGGGCAAGGCTACACCTTC,CSVENLWGQGYTF
TRBJ2-7,NA,TRBD2,TRBV5-1,TGCGCCAGCAGCTTGATTGCGGGACTAGCGGGGGGGTACGAGCAGTACTTC,CASSLIAGLAGGYEQYF
TRBJ1-5,NA,TRBD1,TRBV5-5,TGTGCCAGCAGCTTACAGATGGACAGGGGCAATCAGCCCCAGCATTTT,CASSLQMDRGNQPQHF
TRBJ1-6,NA,NA,TRBV7-2,TGTGCCAGCAGCTTAGGGGGCAATTCACCCCTCCACTTT,CASSLGGNSPLHF
TRBJ2-7,NA,TRBD2,TRBV7-6,TGTGCCAGCAGCCCCCCAGCGGGGGGGCTCTACGAGCAGTACTTC,CASSPPAGGLYEQYF
TRBJ1-5,once,NA,TRBV6-6,TGTGCCAGCAGCCTACAGGGATATCAGCCCCAGCATTTT,CASSLQGYQPQHF
TRBJ2-3,NA,TRBD1,TRBV19,TGTGCCAGTTGGGACAGGGCGTGGGATACGCAGTATTTT,CASWDRAWDTQYF
TRBJ1-6,NA,NA,TRBV19,TGTGCCACTGGGAGGGGTAATTCACCCCTCCACTTT,CATGRGNSPLHF
TRBJ2-5,NA,TRBD2,TRBV10-3,TGTGCCATTGCCCCCCGGGGGGGACAAGAGACCCAGTACTTC,CAIAPRGGQETQYF
TRBJ1-2,once,NA,TRBV6-2/TRBV6-3,TGTGCCAGCAGTTACCTACAGGGTAACTATGGCTACACCTTC,CASSYLQGNYGYTF
TRBJ2-7,NA,TRBD2,TRBV7-3,TGTGCCAGCAGCCCCGGACTAGCGGGGGGGGCCGAGCAGTACTTC,CASSPGLAGGAEQYF
TRBJ2-3,NA,NA,TRBV5-1,TGCGCCAGCAGCCGAGCAGGGGCTGCAGCAGATACGCAGTATTTT,CASSRAGAAADTQYF
TRBJ2-3,few,NA,TRBV23-1,TGCGCCAGCTCTCGATCAGGGAAGGGCCAAGATACGCAGTATTTT,CASSRSGKGQDTQYF
TRBJ2-3,NA,TRBD1,TRBV14,TGTGCCAGCAGCCGATCCGACAGGGTCTTGGCAGATACGCAGTATTTT,CASSRSDRVLADTQYF
TRBJ1-1,NA,NA,TRBV13,TGTGCCAGCAGCCCACAGGACATCGCTGAAGCTTTCTTT,CASSPQDIAEAFF
TRBJ2-2,NA,NA,TRBV19,TGTGCCAGTAGTATAGCCCCAGGGGCTACCGGGGAGCTGTTTTTT,CASSIAPGATGELFF
TRBJ1-1,NA,NA,TRBV5-1,TGCGCCAGCCGACGACAAGTAATGAACACTGAAGCTTTCTTT,CASRRQVMNTEAFF
TRBJ2-3,NA,TRBD2,TRBV2,TGTGCCAGCAGGGATCTGGGGGGGGTGAATACGCAGTATTTT,CASRDLGGVNTQYF
TRBJ2-1,NA,NA,TRBV6-5,TGTGCCAGCAGTTACTTGGGGGCTGACAATGAGCAGTTCTTC,CASSYLGADNEQFF
TRBJ2-2,few,TRBD2,TRBV27,TGTGCCAGCAGTTTGTCGATTAGCGGGTTTGACGTGGGCGGGGAGCTGTTTTTT,CASSLSISGFDVGGELFF
TRBJ2-7,NA,NA,TRBV4-2,TGTGCCAGCAGCCAAGATGGGCCAGGGAAAACCTACGAGCAGTACTTC,CASSQDGPGKTYEQYF
TRBJ1-4,NA,TRBD1,TRBV14,TGTGCCAGCAGCTCCCGGCAGGGGGTGACTGAAAAACTGTTTTTT,CASSSRQGVTEKLFF
TRBJ1-5,few,NA,TRBV24-1,TGTGCCACCAGTGACCGTGCGGCCCAGGGGAAGCAGCCCCAGCATTTT,CATSDRAAQGKQPQHF
TRBJ2-3,NA,TRBD2,TRBV9,TGTGCCAGCAGCCCGGCTAGCGGATTCACAGATACGCAGTATTTT,CASSPASGFTDTQYF
TRBJ2-7,NA,NA,TRBV7-7,TGTGCTAGCAGATCCTGCTGGGCAGCCTGCGAGCAGTACTTC,CASRSCWAACEQYF
TRBJ2-2,NA,TRBD1,TRBV11-3,TGTGCCAGCAGCGCCCGACAGGGGGCTTTCGGCACCGGGGAGCTGTTTTTT,CASSARQGAFGTGELFF
TRBJ2-3,NA,NA,TRBV7-3,TGTGCCAGCAGCTTAACACCAGCGTTCACAGATACGCAGTATTTT,CASSLTPAFTDTQYF
TRBJ1-6,NA,TRBD1,TRBV11-1,TGTGCCAGCAGCTTAAGACAGGGTGATTCACCCCTCCACTTT,CASSLRQGDSPLHF
TRBJ1-5,NA,TRBD1,TRBV27,TGTGCCAGCAACCGACAGGGGGTCCCTCGTCAGCCCCAGCATTTT,CASNRQGVPRQPQHF
TRBJ2-7,NA,NA,TRBV10-2,TGCGCCAGCAGGGACACCTCCTACGAGCAGTACTTC,CASRDTSYEQYF
TRBJ2-7,NA,TRBD2,TRBV2,TGTGCCAGCAGTGACGGGACTAGCGGCTCCTACGAGCAGTACTTC,CASSDGTSGSYEQYF
TRBJ1-1,NA,TRBD1,TRBV6-6,TGTGCCAGCAGTTCTACAGGGGGCACTGAAGCTTTCTTT,CASSSTGGTEAFF
TRBJ2-6,NA,NA,TRBV5-1,TGCGCCAGCACTGCCCAGGTGGCTGGGGCCAACGTCCTGACTTTC,CASTAQVAGANVLTF
TRBJ1-1,few,TRBD1,TRBV6-5,TGTGCCACGCACGACCTACAGGGGGCACAAGCTTTCTTT,CATHDLQGAQAFF
TRBJ2-3,NA,TRBD1,TRBV5-6,TGTGCCAGCAGCGACGATTACCGGGACAGGGGGGCCGCAGATACGCAGTATTTT,CASSDDYRDRGAADTQYF
TRBJ1-6,NA,TRBD1,TRBV5-1,TGCGCCAGCAGCGAAGCCCCGGGACAGCGAAATTCACCCCTCCACTTT,CASSEAPGQRNSPLHF
TRBJ2-2,NA,NA,TRBV16,TGTGCCAGCAGCCAACAGTCAGAGGCCACCGGGGAGCTGTTTTTT,CASSQQSEATGELFF
TRBJ2-7,NA,TRBD1,TRBV30,TGTGCCTGGATAATGGACAGGTTAGCTACACCTCACGAGCAGTACTTC,CAWIMDRLATPHEQYF
TRBJ1-5,NA,NA,TRBV7-9,TGTGCCAGCAGCTCCGGACAGTATGAAGCCCAGCATTTT,CASSSGQYEAQHF
TRBJ1-5,NA,NA,TRBV19,TGTGCCAGTACCGGGGGGTATGGCAATCAGCCCCAGCATTTT,CASTGGYGNQPQHF